This section outlines one T cell receptor beta chain sequence together with its context. Its antigen is unknown. This sample was taken from a study of T cells in Graves' hyperthyroidism and ophthalmopathy. Using RNA transcripts as the source, TCR beta CDR3 regions were amplified. TCR CDR3 underwent first-round RT-PCR with the HTBI primer set. MiXCR, applied by TCRdb to the multiplex PCR reads, yields one record per CDR3 protein. Here the sample spans 550,000 to 700,000 distinct CDR3 sequences, about half being singletons. Points from the study as a whole: Most thyroid clonotypes expanded above 0.001 were also detected in blood. Ophthalmopathy, as predicted by the model, came a median roughly 6.5 months after the prediction. Researchers report that a 13 V-J model separated ophthalmopathy from stable hyperthyroidism.

Trimming shortened V by 5 bases and J by 8 bases, and 18 bases separated the two germline ends. The CDR3 runs to 13 residues. The germline CDR1 and CDR2 sequences are DFQATT and SNEGSKA (reference sequence). This rearrangement joins TRBV20-1 to TRBJ1-2; D gene uncertain. The clonotype originates from an adult woman with Graves' disease, either hyperthyroidism or ophthalmopathy (not recorded which). Specimen: peripheral blood or thyroid tissue (not recorded which). The CDR3: CSAPVNRGWGYTF. CDR3 nucleotide sequence: TGCAGTGCTCCCGTTAATCGGGGATGGGGCTACACCTTC.